The TCR beta chain under discussion was sequenced for a study of T-cell memory formation after mild COVID-19. TCR alpha and TCR beta cDNA libraries with sample barcodes and UMIs came from 5'RACE using constant-segment primers. Using its own MiXCR run on the 5' RACE reads, TCRdb lists one record per CDR3 protein. Among under 250,000 distinct CDR3 sequences, about 16% were seen once, and the ten largest hold under 2.5%. Regarding this clonotype: Antigen unknown.

Overall study findings and caveats: Clones shrinking from day 15 to 85 showed even CD4/CD8 mixes; later expanders tilted CD4+. Cross-reactive memory seemingly joined, as some responding clones were found in pre-infection memory. CD4+ contracting clones were mainly CM and EM; CD8+ ones, EMRA.

The CDR3 covers 14 residues. V shed 10 bases and J shed 5 bases, with 20 bases lying between them. This clonotype was sampled from an adult woman who had mild COVID-19 (a few samples of this study predate the infection). Cell type and time point are not known. This rearrangement joins TRBV12-3 or TRBV12-4 to TRBJ2-5; a possible D gene is TRBD2 (5 bases). Specimen: PBMCs or a T cell subset sorted from them (not recorded which). CDR3 sequence reads: CATAAASRRETQYF. As DNA, the CDR3 is TGTGCCACCGCTGCGGCTAGCCGGAGGGAGACCCAGTACTTC.